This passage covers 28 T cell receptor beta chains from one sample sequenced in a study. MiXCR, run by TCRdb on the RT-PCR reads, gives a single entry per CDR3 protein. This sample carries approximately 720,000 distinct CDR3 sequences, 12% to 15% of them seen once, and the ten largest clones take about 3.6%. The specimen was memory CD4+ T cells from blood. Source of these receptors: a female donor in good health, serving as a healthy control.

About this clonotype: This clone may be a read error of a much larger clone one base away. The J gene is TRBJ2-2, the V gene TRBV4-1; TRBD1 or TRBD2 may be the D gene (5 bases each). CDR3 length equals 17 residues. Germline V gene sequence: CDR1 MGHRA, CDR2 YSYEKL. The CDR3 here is CASSQGWGKGNTGDLFF. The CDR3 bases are TGCGCCAGCAGCCAAGGTTGGGGCAAGGGGAACACCGGGGATCTGTTTTTT.

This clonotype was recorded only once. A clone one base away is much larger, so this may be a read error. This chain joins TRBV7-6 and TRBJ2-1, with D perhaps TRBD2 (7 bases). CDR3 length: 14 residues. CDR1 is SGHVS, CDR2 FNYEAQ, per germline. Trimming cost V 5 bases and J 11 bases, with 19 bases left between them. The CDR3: CASSVTGRADKQFF. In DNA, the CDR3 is TGTGCCAGCAGCGTAACAGGGAGGGCCGATAAGCAGTTCTTC.

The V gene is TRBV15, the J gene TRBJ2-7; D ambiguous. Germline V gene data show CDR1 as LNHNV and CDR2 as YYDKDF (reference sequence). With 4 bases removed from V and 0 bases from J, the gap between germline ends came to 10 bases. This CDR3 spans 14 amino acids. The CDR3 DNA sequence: TGTGCCACCAGCAATAGACTCTCCTCCTACGAGCAGTACTTC. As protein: CATSNRLSSYEQYF.

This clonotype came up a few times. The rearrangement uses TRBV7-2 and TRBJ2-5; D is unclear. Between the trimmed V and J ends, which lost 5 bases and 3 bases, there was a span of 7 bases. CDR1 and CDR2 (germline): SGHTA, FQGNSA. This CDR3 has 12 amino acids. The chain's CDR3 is CASSRVKETQYF. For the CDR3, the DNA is TGTGCCAGCAGCCGCGTCAAAGAGACCCAGTACTTC.

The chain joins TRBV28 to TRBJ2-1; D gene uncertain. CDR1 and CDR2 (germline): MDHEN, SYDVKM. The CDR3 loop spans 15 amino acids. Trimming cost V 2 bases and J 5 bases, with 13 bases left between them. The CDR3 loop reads CASSLIRNRDNEQFF. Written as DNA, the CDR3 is TGTGCCAGCAGTTTAATCCGAAATCGGGACAATGAGCAGTTCTTC.

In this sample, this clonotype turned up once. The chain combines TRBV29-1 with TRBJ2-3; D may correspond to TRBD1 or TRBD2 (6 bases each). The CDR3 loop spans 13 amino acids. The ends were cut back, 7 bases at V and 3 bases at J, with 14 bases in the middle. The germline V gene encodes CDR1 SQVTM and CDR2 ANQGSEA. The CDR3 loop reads CSGTGRRTDTQYF. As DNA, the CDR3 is TGCAGCGGTACAGGGAGGAGGACAGATACGCAGTATTTT.

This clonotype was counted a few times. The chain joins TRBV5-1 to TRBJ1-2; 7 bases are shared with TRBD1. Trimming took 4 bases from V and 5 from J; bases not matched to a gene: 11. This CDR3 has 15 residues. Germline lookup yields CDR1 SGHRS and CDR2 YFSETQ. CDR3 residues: CASSRGTDDSYGYTF. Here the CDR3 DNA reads TGCGCCAGCAGCCGCGGGACAGACGACTCGTATGGCTACACCTTC.

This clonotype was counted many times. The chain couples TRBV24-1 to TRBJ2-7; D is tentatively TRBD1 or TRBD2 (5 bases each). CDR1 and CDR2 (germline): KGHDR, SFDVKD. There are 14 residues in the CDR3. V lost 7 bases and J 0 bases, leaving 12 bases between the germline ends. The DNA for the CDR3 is TGTGCCACCAGAGACGGGACGGTCTCCTACGAGCAGTACTTC. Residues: CATRDGTVSYEQYF.

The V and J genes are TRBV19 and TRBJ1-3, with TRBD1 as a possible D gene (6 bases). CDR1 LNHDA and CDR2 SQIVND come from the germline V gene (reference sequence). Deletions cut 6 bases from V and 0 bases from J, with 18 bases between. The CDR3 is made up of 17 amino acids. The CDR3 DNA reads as TGTGCCAGTAGACAAGGAGCCGACAGGAGCTCTGGAAACACCATATATTTT. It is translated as CASRQGADRSSGNTIYF. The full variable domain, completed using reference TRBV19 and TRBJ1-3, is DGGITQSPKYLFRKEGQNVTLSCEQNLNHDAMYWYRQDPGQGLRLIYYSQIVNDFQKGDIAEGYSVSREKKESFPLTVTSAQKNPTAFYLCASRQGADRSSGNTIYFGEGSWLTVV.

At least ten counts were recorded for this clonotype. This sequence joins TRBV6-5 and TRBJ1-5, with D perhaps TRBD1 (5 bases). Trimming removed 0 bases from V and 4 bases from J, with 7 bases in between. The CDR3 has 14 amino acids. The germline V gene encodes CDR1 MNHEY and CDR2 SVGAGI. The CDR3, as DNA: TGTGCCAGCAGTTACTCTCGGGGGAATCAGCCCCAGCATTTT. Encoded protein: CASSYSRGNQPQHF.

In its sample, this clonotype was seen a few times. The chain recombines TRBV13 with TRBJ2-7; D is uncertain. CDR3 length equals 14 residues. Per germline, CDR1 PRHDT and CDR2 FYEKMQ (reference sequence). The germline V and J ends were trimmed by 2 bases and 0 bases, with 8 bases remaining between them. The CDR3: CASSLWVSSYEQYF. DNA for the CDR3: TGTGCCAGCAGCTTATGGGTGAGCTCCTACGAGCAGTACTTC. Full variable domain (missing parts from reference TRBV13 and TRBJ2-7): AAGVIQSPRHLIKEKRETATLKCYPIPRHDTVYWYQQGPGQDPQFLISFYEKMQSDKGSIPDRFSAQQFSDYHSELNMSSLELGDSALYFCASSLWVSSYEQYFGPGTRLTVT.

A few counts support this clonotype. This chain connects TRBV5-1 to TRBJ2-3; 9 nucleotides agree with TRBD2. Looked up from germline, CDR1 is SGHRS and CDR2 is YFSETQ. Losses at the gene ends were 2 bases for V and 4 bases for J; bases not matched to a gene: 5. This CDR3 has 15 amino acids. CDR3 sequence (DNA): TGCGCCAGCAGCTTTAGCGGGAGCGGGGCAGATACGCAGTATTTT. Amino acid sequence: CASSFSGSGADTQYF.

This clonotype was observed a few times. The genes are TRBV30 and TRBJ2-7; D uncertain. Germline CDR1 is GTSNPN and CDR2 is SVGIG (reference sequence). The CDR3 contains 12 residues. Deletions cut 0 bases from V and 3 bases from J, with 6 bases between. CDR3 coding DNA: TGTGCCTGGAGTGTACACCGCTACGAGCAGTACTTC. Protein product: CAWSVHRYEQYF.

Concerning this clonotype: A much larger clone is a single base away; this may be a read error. This CDR3 is CAIGTGALVGKYF. The CDR3 bases are TGTGCCATTGGGACAGGGGCCCTAGTCGGGAAGTACTTC. V is TRBV10-3 and J is TRBJ2-7; 10 nucleotides line up with TRBD1. The CDR3 is made up of 13 amino acids. Germline V gene sequence: CDR1 ENHRY, CDR2 SYGVKD. V was clipped by 9 bases and J by 11 bases; unmatched bases: 13.

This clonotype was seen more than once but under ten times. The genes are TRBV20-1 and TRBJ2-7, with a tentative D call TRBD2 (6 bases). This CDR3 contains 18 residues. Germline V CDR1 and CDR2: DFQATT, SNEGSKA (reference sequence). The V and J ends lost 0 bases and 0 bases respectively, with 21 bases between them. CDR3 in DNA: TGCAGTGCTAGAGATTACGGGAGTAGCAGGTTAAGCTCCTACGAGCAGTACTTC. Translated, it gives CSARDYGSSRLSSYEQYF.

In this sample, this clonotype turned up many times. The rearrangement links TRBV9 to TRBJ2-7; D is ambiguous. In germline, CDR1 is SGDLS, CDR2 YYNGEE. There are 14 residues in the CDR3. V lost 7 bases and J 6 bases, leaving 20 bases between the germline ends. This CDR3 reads CASCGKGISPEQYF. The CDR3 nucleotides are TGTGCCAGCTGTGGTAAGGGAATCTCCCCCGAGCAGTACTTC.

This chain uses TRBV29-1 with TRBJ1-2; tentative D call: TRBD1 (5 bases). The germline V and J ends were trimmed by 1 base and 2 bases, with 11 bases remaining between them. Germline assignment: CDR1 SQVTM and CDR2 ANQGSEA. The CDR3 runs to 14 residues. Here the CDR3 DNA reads TGCAGCGTTGAAGGTCGGGGACTGAACTATGGCTACACCTTC. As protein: CSVEGRGLNYGYTF.

DNA for the CDR3: TGTGCCAGCAGTACCTTACAGGGACTAATAAGCTCCTACAATGAGCAGTTCTTC. It encodes CASSTLQGLISSYNEQFF. V and J are TRBV6-2 or TRBV6-3 and TRBJ2-1; TRBD2 might be the D (7 bases). CDR3 length equals 18 residues. Trimming left V 5 bases short and J 0 bases short, with 20 bases between. Germline assignment: CDR1 MNHEY and CDR2 SVGEGT.

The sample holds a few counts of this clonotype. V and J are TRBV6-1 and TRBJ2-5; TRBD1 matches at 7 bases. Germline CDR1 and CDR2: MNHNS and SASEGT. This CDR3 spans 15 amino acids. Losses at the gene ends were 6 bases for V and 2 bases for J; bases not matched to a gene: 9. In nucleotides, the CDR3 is TGTGCCAGCAGACAACCGACAGGGCGTCAAGAGACCCAGTACTTC. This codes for CASRQPTGRQETQYF.

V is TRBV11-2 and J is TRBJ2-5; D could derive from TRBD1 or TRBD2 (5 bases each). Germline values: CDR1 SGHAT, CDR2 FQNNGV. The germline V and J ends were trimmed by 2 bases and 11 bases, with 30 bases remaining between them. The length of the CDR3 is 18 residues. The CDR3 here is CASSLISSLTHRGNEQYF. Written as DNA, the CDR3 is TGTGCCAGCAGCTTAATCTCTAGCCTAACCCATCGGGGCAATGAGCAGTACTTC.

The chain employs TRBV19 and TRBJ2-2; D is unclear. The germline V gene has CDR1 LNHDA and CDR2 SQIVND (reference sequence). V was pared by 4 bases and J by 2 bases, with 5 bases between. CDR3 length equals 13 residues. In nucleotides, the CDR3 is TGTGCCAGTAGTAGTTTTAACACCGGGGAGCTGTTTTTT. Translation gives CASSSFNTGELFF.

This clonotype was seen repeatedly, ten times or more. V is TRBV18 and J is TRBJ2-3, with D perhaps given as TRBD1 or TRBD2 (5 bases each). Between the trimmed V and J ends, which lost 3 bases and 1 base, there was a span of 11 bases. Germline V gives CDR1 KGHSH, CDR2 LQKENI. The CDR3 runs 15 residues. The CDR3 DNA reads TGTGCCAGCTCACCCCCGGGACGAGGCACAGATACGCAGTATTTT. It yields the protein CASSPPGRGTDTQYF.

The CDR3 reads CSARASMNTGELFF. The CDR3 DNA sequence: TGCAGTGCTAGGGCCAGCATGAACACCGGGGAGCTGTTTTTT. This chain connects TRBV20-1 to TRBJ2-2; D call uncertain. Germline CDR1 and CDR2: DFQATT and SNEGSKA (reference sequence). V was pared by 3 bases and J by 1 base, with 9 bases between. CDR3 length: 14 residues.

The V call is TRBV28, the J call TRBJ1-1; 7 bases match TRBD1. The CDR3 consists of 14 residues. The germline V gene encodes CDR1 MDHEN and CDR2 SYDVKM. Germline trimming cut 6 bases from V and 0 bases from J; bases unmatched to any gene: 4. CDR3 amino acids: CASRPTGLNTEAFF. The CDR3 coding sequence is TGTGCCAGCAGGCCGACAGGGTTGAACACTGAAGCTTTCTTT.

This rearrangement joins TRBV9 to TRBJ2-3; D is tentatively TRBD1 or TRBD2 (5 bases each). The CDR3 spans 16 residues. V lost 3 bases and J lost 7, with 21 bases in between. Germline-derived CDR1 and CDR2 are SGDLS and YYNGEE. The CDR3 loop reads CASSASVGWGSNTQYF. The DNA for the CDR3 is TGTGCCAGCAGCGCTTCCGTGGGTTGGGGGAGCAATACGCAGTATTTT.

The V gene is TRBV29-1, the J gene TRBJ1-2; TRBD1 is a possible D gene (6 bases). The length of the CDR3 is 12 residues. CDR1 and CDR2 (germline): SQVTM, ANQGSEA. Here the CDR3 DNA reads TGCACCTACAGGGATTCGGTTTATGGCTACACCTTC. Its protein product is CTYRDSVYGYTF.

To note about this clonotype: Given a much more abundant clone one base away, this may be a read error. The CDR3 nucleotides are TGCGCCAGCAGCAAAGCTAGGAGGGTGGGCACTGAAGCTTTCTTT. Its translation: CASSKARRVGTEAFF. The chain joins TRBV7-9 to TRBJ1-1; no clear D gene. Germline loops: CDR1 SEHNR, CDR2 FQNEAQ (reference sequence). This CDR3 region has 15 residues.

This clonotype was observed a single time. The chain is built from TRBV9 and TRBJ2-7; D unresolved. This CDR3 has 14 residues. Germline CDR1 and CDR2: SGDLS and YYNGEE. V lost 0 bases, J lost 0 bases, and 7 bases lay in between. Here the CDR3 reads CASSVDFSSYEQYF. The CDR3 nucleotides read TGTGCCAGCAGCGTAGACTTCAGCTCCTACGAGCAGTACTTC.